Below are 5 T cell receptor beta chains sequenced from a single sample in a study of technical replicates of blood from a few donors. The table came from immunoSEQ multiplex PCR; TCRdb's copy has only in-frame clones and leaves some out. The table records approximately 88,000 clones, 90% to 95% of them present only once. The sample was T cells isolated from PBMCs. The receptor set was obtained from a human donor in good health.

The V call is TRBV19, the J call TRBJ2-1; no definite D call. This CDR3 has 16 residues. Trimming stripped 0 bases from V and 0 bases from J, with 9 bases between. Germline V gene data show CDR1 as LNHDA and CDR2 as SQIVND (reference sequence). This chain's CDR3 is CASSIDRWSSYNEQFF. The CDR3 DNA is TGTGCCAGTAGTATAGATCGGTGGAGCTCCTACAATGAGCAGTTCTTC.

This chain links TRBV28 with TRBJ2-5; 11 bases map to TRBD2. In germline, CDR1 is MDHEN, CDR2 SYDVKM. The length of the CDR3 is 16 residues. The V and J ends lost 1 base and 2 bases, in that order; junction bases with no gene match: 3. The CDR3: CASSLSGLAVQETQYF. The CDR3 DNA follows: TGTGCCAGCAGTTTATCGGGACTAGCGGTTCAAGAGACCCAGTACTTC.

This chain connects TRBV5-4 to TRBJ1-2, with TRBD1 as a possible D gene (6 bases). V was pared by 0 bases and J by 5 bases, with 8 bases between. CDR1 is SGHNT and CDR2 is YYREEE in the germline V gene (reference sequence). The CDR3 contains 13 residues. CDR3 coding DNA: TGTGCCAGCAGCTTGGTAGGACAGTATGGCTACACCTTC. Translating it yields CASSLVGQYGYTF.

The rearrangement uses TRBV5-1 and TRBJ2-3; D is unresolved. The CDR3 has 16 residues. Germline V lookup: CDR1 SGHRS, CDR2 YFSETQ. V was trimmed by 4 bases and J by 4 bases, leaving 19 bases between them. CDR3 DNA: TGCGCCAGCAGCCTTCCGAGTCCCGGTGTTGCAGATACGCAGTATTTT. It encodes CASSLPSPGVADTQYF.

The chain carries TRBV15 and TRBJ1-1; perhaps TRBD1 as D (6 bases). V lost 3 bases to trimming and J lost 3 bases, with 23 bases between them. This CDR3 has 18 amino acids. From germline, CDR1 is LNHNV and CDR2 YYDKDF (reference sequence). CDR3 in amino acids: CATSSLAGAQPTDTEAFF. As DNA, the CDR3 is TGTGCCACCAGCAGCTTGGCAGGGGCGCAGCCGACGGACACTGAAGCTTTCTTT.